This TCR beta chain came from a study of blood T cells in healthy people across ages. The individuals who served as donors were healthy Caucasians living in Russia, aged roughly 6 to 100. Next came a second PCR, run for 7 to 11 cycles, which used a sample-barcoded 5' primer along with a J-beta primer mix. TCRdb reanalysed the 5' RACE reads using MiXCR and keeps one entry per CDR3 protein. This table holds 550,000 to 800,000 distinct CDR3 sequences, 32% found once. Overall study findings and caveats: The unsorted PBMCs prevented any conclusive comparison of naive versus antigen-experienced cells. When set beside aged donors, long-lived donors presented more naive CD4+ cells and higher diversity. When one million T cells were used, diversity estimates were thought to be underestimates.

Between the trimmed V and J ends, which lost 3 bases and 1 base, there was a span of 11 bases. The germline gives CDR1 SGHTA, CDR2 FQGNSA. This CDR3 has 15 residues. This clonotype was picked up many times. No antigen is known for it. The rearrangement joins TRBV7-2 to TRBJ2-3, with D perhaps matching TRBD2 (5 bases). This clonotype was obtained from an elderly woman in good health. Specimen: blood. CDR3 in DNA: TGTGCCAGCAGCTTGAAAAGCGGACGCACAGATACGCAGTATTTT. Protein product: CASSLKSGRTDTQYF.